The text below deals with one T cell receptor (beta chain). V was shortened by 2 bases and J by 1 base, with 8 bases between the two germline ends. CDR1 is MGHRA, CDR2 YSYEKL, per germline. The CDR3 loop spans 14 amino acids. The data derive from a study of blood T cell repertoires in COVID-19. Study context: Samples taken during acute and convalescent COVID-19 were collected in the United States, Italy and Spain. PBMCs, B-cell-depleted T cells, or T cells were the source of the cDNA or gDNA that made up the material.

As processed by the authors: Counts of nucleated cells, estimated from reference gene primer amplification, were obtained. The table came from immunoSEQ multiplex PCR; TCRdb's copy has only in-frame clones and leaves some out. V and J calls and clone size are copied from that table; D and trimming were computed from the DNA. The table lists around 700,000 clones, around 90% of them singletons. The rearrangement links TRBV4-1 to TRBJ1-1, with D tentatively TRBD1 (6 bases). This receptor was identified in a woman aged 18-29 years with acute or convalescent COVID-19. The specimen sequenced was peripheral blood. The DNA for the CDR3 is TGCGCCAGCAGCCAACCGGGACAGAACACTGAAGCTTTCTTT. Its protein product is CASSQPGQNTEAFF.